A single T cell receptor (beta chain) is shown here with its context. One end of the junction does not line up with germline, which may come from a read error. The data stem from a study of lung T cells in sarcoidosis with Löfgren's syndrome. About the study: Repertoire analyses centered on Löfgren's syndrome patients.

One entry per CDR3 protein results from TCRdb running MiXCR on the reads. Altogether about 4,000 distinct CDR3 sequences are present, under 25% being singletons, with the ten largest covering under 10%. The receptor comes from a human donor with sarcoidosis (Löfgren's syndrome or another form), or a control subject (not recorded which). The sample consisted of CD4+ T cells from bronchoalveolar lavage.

CDR3 region: CASSLLRPTDTQYF. The CDR3 DNA sequence: TGCGCCAGCAGCTTGTTGAGGCCCACAGATACGCAGTATTTT. The V and J genes are TRBV7-9 and TRBJ2-3; D is undetermined. CDR3 length: 14 amino acids. In germline, CDR1 is SEHNR, CDR2 FQNEAQ (reference sequence).